Listed here is a single T cell receptor (beta chain). Its antigen remains unidentified. The sample originates from a study of T cells in localized non-small cell lung cancer. Study-wide results and caveats: Overall survival was longer when the density of T cells in the blood was higher. Clonality peaked in uninvolved adjacent lung rather than tumor.

The V and J ends lost 3 bases and 2 bases, in that order; junction bases with no gene match: 5. The CDR3 sequence is 15 residues long. The V gene's germline CDR1 is MNHNS and CDR2 SASEGT. Data came from immunoSEQ multiplex PCR; TCRdb stores just in-frame clones and leaves some out. The sample includes 130,000 or so clones, roughly 90% seen only once; the top ten take approximately 1.5%. Specimen: peripheral blood, collected before any cancer treatment. This chain connects TRBV6-1 to TRBJ2-7, with 9 nucleotides matching TRBD1. This receptor was identified in a female donor older than 55 with stage I lung adenocarcinoma. The chain's CDR3 is CASSDLQGAPYEQYF. The CDR3 DNA is TGTGCCAGCAGTGATTTACAGGGGGCCCCCTACGAGCAGTACTTC.